A selection of T cell receptor beta chains follows, all from one sample in a study of blood T cells in healthy people across ages. TCRdb reanalysed the 5' RACE reads using MiXCR and keeps one entry per CDR3 protein. Altogether about 1.1 million distinct CDR3 sequences are present, 30% to 40% being singletons, with the ten largest covering 10% to 15%. Input material: blood. These receptors were collected from a man aged 18 to 30 in good health. Each CDR3 is given with its conserved first and last residue. The order of the fields is D gene, clone size, CDR3 length, J gene, V gene, CDR3 protein, CDR3 DNA. A D gene is named only where the DNA matches it firmly. Size values are once, few and many counts, or a class for expanded clones, and some rows have none.

D gene: NA
clone size: few
CDR3 length: 13
J gene: TRBJ1-5
V gene: TRBV28
CDR3 protein: CASSLGPRQPQHF
CDR3 DNA: TGTGCCAGCAGTTTAGGGCCCCGACAGCCCCAGCATTTT

D gene: TRBD2
clone size: NA
CDR3 length: 18
J gene: TRBJ2-5
V gene: TRBV4-2
CDR3 protein: CASSQGGRASGTLETQYF
CDR3 DNA: TGTGCCAGCAGCCAAGGGGGTAGGGCTAGCGGGACCTTGGAGACCCAGTACTTC

D gene: NA
clone size: NA
CDR3 length: 17
J gene: TRBJ2-1
V gene: TRBV12-3/TRBV12-4
CDR3 protein: CASSFTRACPSYNEQFF
CDR3 DNA: TGTGCCAGCAGTTTCACCCGAGCTTGCCCCTCCTACAATGAGCAGTTCTTC

D gene: TRBD1
clone size: few
CDR3 length: 13
J gene: TRBJ1-2
V gene: TRBV20-1
CDR3 protein: CSARTTTGYGYTF
CDR3 DNA: TGCAGTGCTAGAACAACGACAGGGTATGGCTACACCTTC

D gene: NA
clone size: few
CDR3 length: 12
J gene: TRBJ2-3
V gene: TRBV18
CDR3 protein: CASVTGTDTQYF
CDR3 DNA: TGTGCCAGCGTGACAGGAACAGATACGCAGTATTTT

D gene: NA
clone size: NA
CDR3 length: 14
J gene: TRBJ1-3
V gene: TRBV2
CDR3 protein: CASSEGSSGNTIYF
CDR3 DNA: TGTGCCAGCAGTGAAGGTAGCTCTGGAAACACCATATATTTT

D gene: TRBD2
clone size: NA
CDR3 length: 19
J gene: TRBJ2-1
V gene: TRBV10-3
CDR3 protein: CAISDLRAGGPSGSNEQFF
CDR3 DNA: TGTGCCATCAGTGATTTGCGAGCGGGGGGGCCCTCAGGGTCCAATGAGCAGTTCTTC

D gene: TRBD2
clone size: NA
CDR3 length: 18
J gene: TRBJ2-2
V gene: TRBV9
CDR3 protein: CASSGPGLAGGNTGELFF
CDR3 DNA: TGTGCCAGCAGCGGACCGGGACTAGCGGGGGGGAACACCGGGGAGCTGTTTTTT

D gene: NA
clone size: NA
CDR3 length: 15
J gene: TRBJ2-5
V gene: TRBV6-5
CDR3 protein: CASSYGTGMKETQYF
CDR3 DNA: TGTGCCAGCAGTTACGGCACAGGCATGAAAGAGACCCAGTACTTC

D gene: NA
clone size: NA
CDR3 length: 12
J gene: TRBJ1-1
V gene: TRBV10-3
CDR3 protein: CAISEDGIEAFF
CDR3 DNA: TGTGCCATCAGTGAGGACGGTATTGAAGCTTTCTTT

D gene: NA
clone size: NA
CDR3 length: 17
J gene: TRBJ2-2
V gene: TRBV4-1
CDR3 protein: CASSQGIEGRLTGELFF
CDR3 DNA: TGCGCCAGCAGCCAAGGTATAGAGGGGAGGTTGACCGGGGAGCTGTTTTTT

D gene: NA
clone size: NA
CDR3 length: 16
J gene: TRBJ1-1
V gene: TRBV2
CDR3 protein: CASNLRGQGGGTEAFF
CDR3 DNA: TGTGCCAGCAATCTACGTGGCCAGGGTGGAGGCACTGAAGCTTTCTTT

D gene: NA
clone size: NA
CDR3 length: 13
J gene: TRBJ2-7
V gene: TRBV5-6
CDR3 protein: CASSFRTAYEQYF
CDR3 DNA: TGTGCCAGCAGCTTTAGGACAGCCTACGAGCAGTACTTC

D gene: NA
clone size: NA
CDR3 length: 14
J gene: TRBJ1-1
V gene: TRBV4-2
CDR3 protein: CASSQDGINTEAFF
CDR3 DNA: TGTGCCAGCAGCCAAGATGGGATAAACACTGAAGCTTTCTTT

D gene: TRBD1
clone size: NA
CDR3 length: 18
J gene: TRBJ1-1
V gene: TRBV4-3
CDR3 protein: CASSQVGRDRGPNTEAFF
CDR3 DNA: TGCGCCAGCAGCCAAGTTGGGAGGGACAGGGGGCCGAACACTGAAGCTTTCTTT

D gene: NA
clone size: few
CDR3 length: 14
J gene: TRBJ2-7
V gene: TRBV2
CDR3 protein: CASSEANSSYEQYF
CDR3 DNA: TGTGCCAGCAGTGAAGCTAACAGCTCCTACGAGCAGTACTTC

D gene: NA
clone size: NA
CDR3 length: 14
J gene: TRBJ1-1
V gene: TRBV20-1
CDR3 protein: CSARYGAVNTEAFF
CDR3 DNA: TGCAGTGCTAGGTACGGAGCGGTGAACACTGAAGCTTTCTTT

D gene: NA
clone size: few
CDR3 length: 14
J gene: TRBJ1-4
V gene: TRBV30
CDR3 protein: CAWSPGQSNEKLFF
CDR3 DNA: TGTGCCTGGAGTCCCGGGCAGAGTAATGAAAAACTGTTTTTT

D gene: TRBD2
clone size: NA
CDR3 length: 15
J gene: TRBJ2-7
V gene: TRBV29-1
CDR3 protein: CSVVQTSGGYNEQYF
CDR3 DNA: TGCAGCGTCGTACAAACTAGCGGGGGATACAATGAGCAGTACTTC

D gene: NA
clone size: NA
CDR3 length: 15
J gene: TRBJ2-7
V gene: TRBV20-1
CDR3 protein: CSAPAEKGSYNEQYF
CDR3 DNA: TGCAGTGCCCCCGCGGAGAAGGGCTCCTACAATGAGCAGTACTTC

D gene: NA
clone size: NA
CDR3 length: 16
J gene: TRBJ2-3
V gene: TRBV20-1
CDR3 protein: CSAGRDGGPITDTQYF
CDR3 DNA: TGCAGTGCTGGACGGGACGGGGGTCCGATCACAGATACGCAGTATTTT

D gene: TRBD2
clone size: NA
CDR3 length: 17
J gene: TRBJ2-3
V gene: TRBV7-2
CDR3 protein: CASSSTIAGGHTDTQYF
CDR3 DNA: TGTGCCAGCAGCTCAACCATAGCGGGGGGGCACACAGATACGCAGTATTTT

D gene: NA
clone size: NA
CDR3 length: 15
J gene: TRBJ2-1
V gene: TRBV27
CDR3 protein: CASSFGGGGWNEQFF
CDR3 DNA: TGTGCCAGCAGTTTCGGTGGAGGGGGCTGGAATGAGCAGTTCTTC

D gene: NA
clone size: few
CDR3 length: 14
J gene: TRBJ1-1
V gene: TRBV5-1
CDR3 protein: CASSLDRATTEAFF
CDR3 DNA: TGCGCCAGCAGCTTGGACAGGGCTACCACTGAAGCTTTCTTT

D gene: NA
clone size: NA
CDR3 length: 13
J gene: TRBJ2-7
V gene: TRBV21-1
CDR3 protein: CASRRDPEYEQYF
CDR3 DNA: TGTGCCAGCCGTCGGGACCCGGAGTACGAGCAGTACTTC

D gene: NA
clone size: NA
CDR3 length: 12
J gene: TRBJ1-1
V gene: TRBV20-1
CDR3 protein: CSARDGRVEAFF
CDR3 DNA: TGCAGTGCTAGAGACGGACGGGTAGAAGCTTTCTTT

D gene: NA
clone size: NA
CDR3 length: 13
J gene: TRBJ1-2
V gene: TRBV12-3/TRBV12-4
CDR3 protein: CVSSPDGNYGYTF
CDR3 DNA: TGTGTCAGCAGTCCGGACGGGAACTATGGCTACACCTTC

D gene: NA
clone size: NA
CDR3 length: 16
J gene: TRBJ2-2
V gene: TRBV6-5
CDR3 protein: CASSYSGLSNTGELFF
CDR3 DNA: TGTGCCAGCAGTTACTCTGGGCTCTCGAACACCGGGGAGCTGTTTTTT

D gene: TRBD1
clone size: NA
CDR3 length: 17
J gene: TRBJ1-1
V gene: TRBV7-9
CDR3 protein: CASSLKAIPQGDTEAFF
CDR3 DNA: TGTGCCAGCAGCTTAAAGGCTATTCCCCAGGGGGACACTGAAGCTTTCTTT

D gene: NA
clone size: NA
CDR3 length: 12
J gene: TRBJ1-5
V gene: TRBV13
CDR3 protein: CASSLGSSPQHF
CDR3 DNA: TGTGCCAGCAGCTTAGGTTCCTCGCCCCAGCATTTT

D gene: TRBD2
clone size: NA
CDR3 length: 17
J gene: TRBJ2-1
V gene: TRBV2
CDR3 protein: CAFWGLAGITSYNEQFF
CDR3 DNA: TGTGCTTTTTGGGGACTAGCGGGCATTACTTCCTACAATGAGCAGTTCTTC

D gene: NA
clone size: NA
CDR3 length: 18
J gene: TRBJ1-6
V gene: TRBV12-3/TRBV12-4
CDR3 protein: CASSLPNGTSSYNSPLHF
CDR3 DNA: TGTGCCAGCAGTTTACCGAACGGAACTAGCTCCTATAATTCACCCCTCCACTTT

D gene: NA
clone size: NA
CDR3 length: 15
J gene: TRBJ1-2
V gene: TRBV9
CDR3 protein: CASSVDRRSNYGYTF
CDR3 DNA: TGTGCCAGCAGCGTTGACCGACGATCTAACTATGGCTACACCTTC

D gene: TRBD1
clone size: few
CDR3 length: 16
J gene: TRBJ1-1
V gene: TRBV6-4
CDR3 protein: CASIERIDRGYTEAFF
CDR3 DNA: TGTGCCAGCATAGAGAGAATCGACAGGGGGTACACTGAAGCTTTCTTT

D gene: NA
clone size: NA
CDR3 length: 14
J gene: TRBJ2-3
V gene: TRBV10-3
CDR3 protein: CATRRGEDTDTQYF
CDR3 DNA: TGTGCCACGCGAAGGGGGGAAGACACAGATACGCAGTATTTT

D gene: NA
clone size: NA
CDR3 length: 16
J gene: TRBJ1-6
V gene: TRBV4-3
CDR3 protein: CASSQGRSSYNSPLHF
CDR3 DNA: TGCGCCAGCAGCCAGGGACGGAGCTCCTATAATTCACCCCTCCACTTT

D gene: NA
clone size: few
CDR3 length: 15
J gene: TRBJ1-6
V gene: TRBV7-3
CDR3 protein: CASSLTDRENSPLHF
CDR3 DNA: TGTGCCAGCAGCTTAACGGACAGAGAAAATTCACCCCTCCACTTT

D gene: TRBD1
clone size: NA
CDR3 length: 14
J gene: TRBJ1-2
V gene: TRBV20-1
CDR3 protein: CSAPRTGLFYGHTF
CDR3 DNA: TGCAGTGCTCCCCGGACAGGTCTTTTCTATGGCCACACCTTC

D gene: NA
clone size: few
CDR3 length: 13
J gene: TRBJ2-1
V gene: TRBV6-4
CDR3 protein: CASSRDFYNEQFF
CDR3 DNA: TGTGCCAGCAGTAGGGACTTCTACAATGAGCAGTTCTTC

D gene: NA
clone size: NA
CDR3 length: 17
J gene: TRBJ1-2
V gene: TRBV15
CDR3 protein: CATSRDWSGTLLYGYTF
CDR3 DNA: TGTGCCACCAGCAGAGACTGGTCCGGCACGCTTCTCTATGGCTACACCTTC